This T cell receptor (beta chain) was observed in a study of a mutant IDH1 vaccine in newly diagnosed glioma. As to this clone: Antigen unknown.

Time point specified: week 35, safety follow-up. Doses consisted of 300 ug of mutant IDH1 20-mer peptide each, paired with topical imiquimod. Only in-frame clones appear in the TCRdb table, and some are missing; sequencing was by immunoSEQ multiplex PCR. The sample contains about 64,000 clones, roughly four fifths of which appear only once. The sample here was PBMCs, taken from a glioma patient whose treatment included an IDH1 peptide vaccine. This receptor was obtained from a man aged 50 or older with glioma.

The CDR3: CASSPPGRPENYGYTF. CDR3 in DNA: TGTGCCAGCTCACCACCGGGGCGCCCCGAAAACTATGGCTACACCTTC. The V gene is TRBV18, the J gene TRBJ1-2; D may be TRBD1 (5 bases). Trimming took 0 bases from V and 2 from J, leaving 13 bases between them. Germline-derived CDR1 and CDR2 are KGHSH and LQKENI. The CDR3 contains 16 residues.